These T cell receptor beta chains were read from a single sample in a study of T cell responses to AZD1222 COVID-19 vaccine. Profiling relied on immunoSEQ multiplex PCR, and the TCRdb table lists in-frame clones only, not all of them. The sample yields about 63,000 clones, 85% seen once. The sample was peripheral blood, taken on day 0 of AZD1222 vaccination. The receptor source for this set is an adult in good health. CDR3s include the opening cysteine and the closing phenylalanine or tryptophan. Each record gives: D gene, V gene, clone size, J gene, CDR3 protein, CDR3 DNA. D genes are given only for firm matches. Clone size is shown for a subset of rows, as once, few, many or a class of expanded clone.

TRBD1	TRBV5-1	.	TRBJ1-6	CASSPGQAYNSPLHF	TGCGCCAGCAGCCCCGGACAGGCGTATAATTCACCCCTCCACTTT
TRBD1	TRBV11-2	once	TRBJ1-1	CASSLAGGLGTEAFF	TGTGCCAGCAGCTTGGCAGGGGGCCTGGGCACTGAAGCTTTCTTT
.	TRBV6-5	once	TRBJ2-7	CASRGSSANSYEQYF	TGTGCCAGCAGAGGGTCTAGCGCCAACTCCTACGAGCAGTACTTC
.	TRBV29-1	.	TRBJ2-3	CSVSRPRPDTQYF	TGCAGCGTTTCCCGCCCGAGACCGGATACGCAGTATTTT
.	TRBV18	.	TRBJ2-7	CASSPSRRFYEQYF	TGTGCCAGCTCACCGTCCAGGAGATTTTACGAGCAGTACTTC
TRBD1	TRBV6-5	.	TRBJ1-2	CASSPGGGGYTF	TGTGCCAGCAGCCCAGGGGGAGGAGGCTACACCTTC
.	TRBV9	.	TRBJ1-5	CASSVEEGQPQHF	TGTGCCAGCAGCGTAGAGGAGGGTCAGCCCCAGCATTTT
.	TRBV5-5	.	TRBJ1-5	CASSLGDVSNQPQHF	TGTGCCAGCAGCTTGGGAGACGTTAGCAATCAGCCCCAGCATTTT
.	TRBV3-1/TRBV3-2	.	TRBJ1-2	CASSLDSYGYTF	TGTGCCAGCAGCCTGGACAGCTATGGCTACACCTTC
TRBD1	TRBV2	.	TRBJ1-2	CASMGTTGRYGYTF	TGTGCCAGCATGGGCACGACAGGGCGCTATGGCTACACCTTC
.	TRBV6-5	.	TRBJ1-6	CASRLTANSPLHF	TGTGCCAGCAGACTCACGGCTAATTCACCCCTCCACTTT
.	TRBV4-1	.	TRBJ1-1	CASSQSAGWREAFF	TGCGCCAGCAGCCAAAGTGCGGGATGGCGTGAAGCTTTCTTT
.	TRBV11-3	.	TRBJ1-1	CASSEGTVGHTEAFF	TGTGCCAGCAGCGAGGGAACAGTTGGGCACACTGAAGCTTTCTTT
TRBD2	TRBV6-5	.	TRBJ2-1	CASSYSGLAKNEQFF	TGTGCCAGCAGTTACTCGGGACTAGCGAAGAATGAGCAGTTCTTC
.	TRBV7-8	.	TRBJ1-5	CASSDTGTSNQPQHF	TGTGCCAGCAGCGACACCGGGACAAGCAATCAGCCCCAGCATTTT
.	TRBV7-9	.	TRBJ1-1	CASSAPDRAGAFF	TGTGCCAGCAGCGCCCCTGACAGAGCGGGAGCTTTCTTT
.	TRBV5-4	.	TRBJ1-4	CASSLFPGQGNEKLFF	TGTGCCAGCAGCTTGTTTCCAGGGCAAGGGAATGAAAAACTGTTTTTT
.	TRBV10-3	.	TRBJ1-2	CAIKVQRQNYGYTF	TGTGCCATCAAGGTGCAGAGGCAGAACTATGGCTACACCTTC
TRBD2	TRBV15	.	TRBJ2-3	CATSRGLRGGNTDTQYF	TGTGCCACCAGCAGAGGCCTGCGGGGGGGCAACACAGATACGCAGTATTTT
.	TRBV29-1	once	TRBJ1-2	CSVPMGRVPNYGYTF	TGCAGCGTTCCGATGGGCCGAGTTCCTAACTATGGCTACACCTTC
.	TRBV15	.	TRBJ2-3	CATSRAGNTIADTQYF	TGTGCCACCAGCAGAGCCGGGAATACGATTGCAGATACGCAGTATTTT
TRBD1	TRBV11-1	few	TRBJ2-2	CAGLDRAGGELFF	TGTGCCGGCCTGGACAGGGCGGGCGGGGAGCTGTTTTTT
TRBD2	TRBV5-6	few	TRBJ2-7	CASSTGLREQYF	TGTGCCAGCAGCACGGGACTAAGGGAGCAGTACTTC
.	TRBV27	.	TRBJ1-2	CASHLDKGDYGYTF	TGTGCCAGCCACCTGGACAAAGGCGACTATGGCTACACCTTC
TRBD2	TRBV5-1	.	TRBJ2-1	CASSLGLANEQFF	TGCGCCAGCAGCTTGGGACTAGCCAATGAGCAGTTCTTC
.	TRBV6-6	.	TRBJ2-1	CASRGVRESYNEQFF	TGTGCCAGCAGGGGAGTCAGGGAGTCCTACAATGAGCAGTTCTTC
.	TRBV3-1/TRBV3-2	.	TRBJ1-2	CASSHFQGRNYGYTF	TGTGCCAGCAGCCACTTTCAGGGAAGAAACTATGGCTACACCTTC
.	TRBV30	.	TRBJ1-1	CAWSGQPNTEAFF	TGTGCCTGGAGCGGACAGCCGAACACTGAAGCTTTCTTT
.	TRBV10-3	few	TRBJ1-2	CAISDILRLTNYGYTF	TGTGCCATCAGTGATATCCTTCGGTTAACTAACTATGGCTACACCTTC
TRBD1	TRBV27	few	TRBJ2-2	CASSYITGDTGELFF	TGTGCCAGCAGCTATATAACAGGGGACACCGGGGAGCTGTTTTTT
TRBD1	TRBV5-1	.	TRBJ2-7	CASSRWTGLGEQYF	TGCGCCAGCAGCCGATGGACAGGGCTAGGCGAGCAGTACTTC
TRBD1	TRBV9	.	TRBJ1-1	CASSVAPQGANTEAFF	TGTGCCAGCAGCGTAGCCCCCCAGGGGGCGAACACTGAAGCTTTCTTT
TRBD1	TRBV6-4	.	TRBJ2-3	CASGQDRGSTDTQYF	TGTGCCAGCGGGCAAGACAGGGGAAGCACAGATACGCAGTATTTT
TRBD1	TRBV7-2	.	TRBJ1-1	CASSLFWDRGIAEAFF	TGTGCCAGCAGCTTATTTTGGGACAGGGGAATCGCTGAAGCTTTCTTT
TRBD2	TRBV19	.	TRBJ2-1	CASTTGLATNEQFF	TGTGCCAGTACTACGGGACTAGCGACTAATGAGCAGTTCTTC
TRBD2	TRBV10-2	once	TRBJ2-5	CASTKAGGSQETQYF	TGCGCCAGCACGAAAGCGGGGGGCTCCCAAGAGACCCAGTACTTC
.	TRBV15	.	TRBJ1-2	CATSRDLKFYGYTF	TGTGCCACCAGCAGAGACCTAAAGTTTTATGGCTACACCTTC
.	TRBV11-1	.	TRBJ2-3	CATNSDTDTQYF	TGTGCCACCAACTCCGACACAGATACGCAGTATTTT
.	TRBV27	many	TRBJ1-5	CASSSHSSNQPQHF	TGTGCCAGCAGTTCGCACAGTTCGAATCAGCCCCAGCATTTT
TRBD1	TRBV25-1	.	TRBJ1-2	CASSEYYSTGFRGYTF	TGTGCCAGCAGTGAATATTATTCGACAGGGTTTAGGGGCTACACCTTC
.	TRBV18	.	TRBJ2-5	CASSSSAGDGNF	TGTGCCAGCTCAAGCTCCGCCGGGGACGGGAACTTC
.	TRBV7-8	medium-sized	TRBJ1-1	CASSLITEAFF	TGTGCCAGCAGCTTAATCACTGAAGCTTTCTTT
.	TRBV29-1	.	TRBJ1-1	CSASSEGAEAFF	TGCAGCGCTTCCTCTGAAGGGGCTGAAGCTTTCTTT
.	TRBV3-1/TRBV3-2	.	TRBJ1-2	CASSRLGYGYTF	TGTGCCAGCAGCCGTCTGGGCTATGGCTACACCTTC
.	TRBV28	.	TRBJ1-5	CASSAVSNQPQHF	TGTGCCAGCAGTGCCGTATCCAATCAGCCCCAGCATTTT
TRBD2	TRBV6-2/TRBV6-3	.	TRBJ2-1	CASSYSPSGGIYNEQFF	TGTGCCAGCAGTTACTCGCCTAGCGGGGGCATATACAATGAGCAGTTCTTC
TRBD2	TRBV10-3	.	TRBJ2-7	CAISLLVREGSYEQYF	TGTGCCATCAGTCTGCTTGTACGGGAGGGGTCCTACGAGCAGTACTTC
.	TRBV13	.	TRBJ2-2	CASSLSAIWTGELFF	TGTGCCAGCAGCTTGTCGGCAATTTGGACCGGGGAGCTGTTTTTT
.	TRBV10-3	.	TRBJ2-3	CAINVRGLHTDTQYF	TGTGCCATCAATGTACGGGGTTTGCACACAGATACGCAGTATTTT
TRBD1	TRBV27	.	TRBJ1-6	CASSSRGLGVSGSPLHF	TGTGCCAGCAGTTCCAGGGGGCTCGGAGTTTCTGGGTCACCCCTCCACTTT
TRBD1	TRBV6-1	.	TRBJ1-2	CASSEDRGINGYTF	TGTGCCAGCAGTGAAGACAGGGGGATTAATGGCTACACCTTC
TRBD2	TRBV7-3	.	TRBJ2-2	CASSLAGAYTGELFF	TGTGCCAGCAGCCTAGCGGGGGCTTACACCGGGGAGCTGTTTTTT
.	TRBV20-1	.	TRBJ2-5	CSARAQETQYF	TGCAGTGCTAGAGCTCAAGAGACCCAGTACTTC
.	TRBV2	.	TRBJ1-4	CASANRGVGVEKLFF	TGTGCCAGCGCCAACCGAGGGGTTGGCGTTGAAAAACTGTTTTTT
.	TRBV5-1	.	TRBJ2-2	CASSQGDTGELFF	TGCGCCAGCAGCCAGGGTGACACCGGGGAGCTGTTTTTT
TRBD2	TRBV5-1	.	TRBJ2-3	CASSLLAGGRTDTQYF	TGCGCCAGCAGCCTATTAGCGGGGGGGCGGACAGATACGCAGTATTTT
.	TRBV2	.	TRBJ1-6	CASSGRRNNSPLHF	TGTGCCAGCAGTGGGCGCAGAAATAATTCACCCCTCCACTTT
.	TRBV6-1	.	TRBJ1-5	CASSEAGGWNQPQHF	TGTGCCAGCAGTGAAGCGGGGGGCTGGAATCAGCCCCAGCATTTT
TRBD1	TRBV7-9	.	TRBJ1-4	CASSQDRVGEKLFF	TGTGCCAGCAGCCAGGACAGGGTGGGTGAAAAACTGTTTTTT
.	TRBV6-5	.	TRBJ1-1	CASSRDKNYEAFF	TGTGCCAGCAGTCGCGACAAAAATTATGAAGCTTTCTTT